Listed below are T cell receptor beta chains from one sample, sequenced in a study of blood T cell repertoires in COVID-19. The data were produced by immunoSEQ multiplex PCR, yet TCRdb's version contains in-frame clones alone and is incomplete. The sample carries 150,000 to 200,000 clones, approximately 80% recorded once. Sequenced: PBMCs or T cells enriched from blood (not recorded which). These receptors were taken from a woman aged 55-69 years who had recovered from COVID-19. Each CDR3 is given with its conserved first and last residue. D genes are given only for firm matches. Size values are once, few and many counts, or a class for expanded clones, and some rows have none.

DNA: TGTGCCAGCAGTCCATCCGGGACAGGGTTTGGTGGCTACACCTTC
CDR3: CASSPSGTGFGGYTF
V: TRBV28
J: TRBJ1-2
size: .
D: TRBD1

DNA: TGCGCCAGCAGCTCCCCGGCGGGTCCAAACTATGGCTACACCTTC
CDR3: CASSSPAGPNYGYTF
V: TRBV5-1
J: TRBJ1-2
size: .
D: .

DNA: TGTGCCAGCAGTGCCGCGGGGTCGGTTAGGGGCTACACCTTC
CDR3: CASSAAGSVRGYTF
V: TRBV2
J: TRBJ1-2
size: .
D: .

DNA: TGTGCCAGCAGCCTGGACAGAAACATTCAGTACTTC
CDR3: CASSLDRNIQYF
V: TRBV16
J: TRBJ2-4
size: .
D: .

DNA: TGTGCCAGCAACCCGACAGGCGTGCTTAACTATGGCTACACCTTC
CDR3: CASNPTGVLNYGYTF
V: TRBV6-6
J: TRBJ1-2
size: .
D: .

DNA: TGTGCCAGCAGTTTAACAGGGGGATCCTACGAGCAGTACTTC
CDR3: CASSLTGGSYEQYF
V: TRBV28
J: TRBJ2-7
size: once
D: TRBD1

DNA: TGTGCCAGCAGCAATATCGGGGGTTATCACACTGAAGCTTTCTTT
CDR3: CASSNIGGYHTEAFF
V: TRBV14
J: TRBJ1-1
size: .
D: .

DNA: TGTGCCAGCAGTTTGCTACTAGTAAGCTCCTACAATGAGCAGTTCTTC
CDR3: CASSLLLVSSYNEQFF
V: TRBV6-5
J: TRBJ2-1
size: .
D: .

DNA: TGTGCCAGCAGCTTATATGAGGTGGGGAACACTGAAGCTTTCTTT
CDR3: CASSLYEVGNTEAFF
V: TRBV7-2
J: TRBJ1-1
size: .
D: .

DNA: TGTGCCTGGGGAAGGGGACAGGGGGCTTCACCCCTCCACTTT
CDR3: CAWGRGQGASPLHF
V: TRBV30
J: TRBJ1-6
size: .
D: TRBD1

DNA: TGTGCCAGCAGCTTGGCGGCGGGGAGCTCCTACGAGCAGTACTTC
CDR3: CASSLAAGSSYEQYF
V: TRBV5-4
J: TRBJ2-7
size: .
D: .

DNA: TGTGCCAGCAGCCAAGGGGCCTCCCTAGGGGATGAGCAGTTCTTC
CDR3: CASSQGASLGDEQFF
V: TRBV4-2
J: TRBJ2-1
size: .
D: .

DNA: TGCGCCAGCAGCCGGGACAGAGATCAGCCCCAGCATTTT
CDR3: CASSRDRDQPQHF
V: TRBV5-1
J: TRBJ1-5
size: .
D: TRBD1

DNA: TGTGCCAGCAGTGAAGCTTGGGAGCTTGATACGCAGTATTTT
CDR3: CASSEAWELDTQYF
V: TRBV2
J: TRBJ2-3
size: .
D: .

DNA: TGTGCCAGCAGCCCTCTTAAAGTTGCGGGGTATGGCTACACCTTC
CDR3: CASSPLKVAGYGYTF
V: TRBV11-1
J: TRBJ1-2
size: .
D: .

DNA: TGTGCCAGTAGTATAAGCGGGGACTATGGCTACACCTTC
CDR3: CASSISGDYGYTF
V: TRBV19
J: TRBJ1-2
size: few
D: .

DNA: TGTGCCAGCAGGCACGTTAGGACATCGGACTACGAGCAGTACTTC
CDR3: CASRHVRTSDYEQYF
V: TRBV27
J: TRBJ2-7
size: once
D: .

DNA: TGTGCCAGCAGCCCGGTCGGCACCGGGGAGCTGTTTTTT
CDR3: CASSPVGTGELFF
V: TRBV6-5
J: TRBJ2-2
size: .
D: .

DNA: TGTGCCAGCAGCGTTGAGGGGGCGAGCGAAAAACTGTTTTTT
CDR3: CASSVEGASEKLFF
V: TRBV9
J: TRBJ1-4
size: .
D: TRBD1

DNA: TGTGCCAGTAGTATCCCCCAGGTCCAGCCCCAGCATTTT
CDR3: CASSIPQVQPQHF
V: TRBV19
J: TRBJ1-5
size: .
D: .